These 6 T cell receptor beta chains originate from one sample sequenced in a study of CD8+CD57+ T cells in acquired aplastic anemia. Profiles of TCR beta VDJ and CDR3 were generated from a genomic DNA template. TCRdb independently ran MiXCR on the reads; one entry per CDR3 protein. Among fewer than 300,000 distinct CDR3 sequences listed, less than 85% were seen once. The sequenced patients had an expansion of CD8+CD57+ cells seen by flow cytometry. The source material was sorted CD4+, CD8+, or CD8+CD57+ T cells (not recorded which) from PBMCs. These receptor sequences come from a human donor with aplastic anemia.

Turning to this clonotype: Germline and junction disagree at one end, which may indicate a read error. J is TRBJ1-4 and V is TRBV15; D may be TRBD1 (6 bases). This CDR3 region has 14 residues. Germline V gives CDR1 LNHNV, CDR2 YYDKDF (reference sequence). The CDR3 DNA follows: TGTGCCAGCAGCAGGGGCAGCGGGAATGAAAACCAGTACTTT. Amino acid sequence: CASSRGSGNENQYF.

The CDR3 protein is CASSIGGGPDTKHYF. The CDR3 DNA is TGTGCCAGCAGCATAGGGGGAGGGCCCGATACGAAGCATTACTTC. V usage is TRBV7-8 and J usage is TRBJ2-5; D is perhaps TRBD2 (7 bases). This CDR3 has 15 amino acids. Per the germline V gene, CDR1 is SGHVS and CDR2 is FQNEAQ. V was trimmed by 5 bases and J by 14 bases, leaving 27 bases between them.

Of note for this clonotype: The conserved final phenylalanine or tryptophan is absent from the CDR3, which likely points to a read error. It is unclear where the CDR3 begins or ends on the DNA, so no DNA is shown, and the CDR3 is as TCRdb lists it. This chain uses TRBV9 with TRBJ1-5; the table's D call, TRBD1, was not checked against the DNA. The germline V gene encodes CDR1 SGDLS and CDR2 YYNGEE. Both ends counted, the CDR3 spans 13 residues. The CDR3 sequence is CASGSGGDKLLLV.

The chain recombines TRBV2 with TRBJ1-2; possible D gene TRBD1, 5 bases. V lost 0 bases to trimming and J lost 7 bases, with 12 bases between them. The CDR3 is 14 residues long. Germline values: CDR1 SNHLY, CDR2 FYNNEI. CDR3 sequence: CASSEARRESGYTF. CDR3 bases: TGTGCCAGCAGTGAAGCACGCAGGGAAAGTGGCTACACCTTC.

The sample holds many counts of this clonotype. With a much larger clone just one base away, this may be a read error. The chain uses TRBV5-6 and TRBJ2-1; 10 positions match TRBD2. This CDR3 comprises 14 residues. The germline CDR1 and CDR2 sequences are SGHDT and YYEEEE. The chain's CDR3 is CASTGTSVYNEQSF. CDR3 coding DNA: TGTGCCAGCACCGGGACTAGCGTGTACAATGAGCAGTCCTTC.

V usage is TRBV4-1 and J usage is TRBJ2-7, with TRBD1 matching 7 bases. There are 15 residues in the CDR3. Germline V gene sequence: CDR1 MGHRA, CDR2 YSYEKL. V lost 3 bases and J lost 6; bases outside the gene matches: 11. Here the CDR3 DNA reads TGCGCCAGCAGCCACGGACAGGCGAACCTGGCCGAGCAGTACGTC. Amino acid sequence: CASSHGQANLAEQYV.